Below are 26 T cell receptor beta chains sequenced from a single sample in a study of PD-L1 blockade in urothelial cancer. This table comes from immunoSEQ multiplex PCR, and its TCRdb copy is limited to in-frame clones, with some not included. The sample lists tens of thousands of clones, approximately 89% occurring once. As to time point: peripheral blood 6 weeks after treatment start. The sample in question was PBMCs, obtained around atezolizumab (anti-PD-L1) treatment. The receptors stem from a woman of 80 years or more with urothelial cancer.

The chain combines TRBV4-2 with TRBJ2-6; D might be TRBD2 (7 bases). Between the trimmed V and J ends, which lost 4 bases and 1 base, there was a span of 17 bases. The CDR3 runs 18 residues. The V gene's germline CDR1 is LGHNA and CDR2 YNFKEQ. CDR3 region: CASSRRGEGRSGANVLTF. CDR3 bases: TGTGCCAGCAGCCGGAGGGGGGAGGGTAGGTCTGGGGCCAACGTCCTGACTTTC.

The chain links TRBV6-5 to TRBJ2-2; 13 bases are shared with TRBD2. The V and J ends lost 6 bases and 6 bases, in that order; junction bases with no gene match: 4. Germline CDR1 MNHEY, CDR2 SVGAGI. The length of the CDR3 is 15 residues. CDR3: CASRVTSGRSGELFF. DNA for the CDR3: TGTGCCAGCAGGGTGACTAGCGGGAGGTCCGGGGAGCTGTTTTTT.

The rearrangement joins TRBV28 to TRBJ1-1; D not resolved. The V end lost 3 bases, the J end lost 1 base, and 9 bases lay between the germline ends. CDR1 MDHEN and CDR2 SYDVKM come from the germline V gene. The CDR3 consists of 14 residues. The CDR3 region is CASSFYRENTEAFF. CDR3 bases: TGTGCCAGCAGTTTCTATCGGGAGAACACTGAAGCTTTCTTT.

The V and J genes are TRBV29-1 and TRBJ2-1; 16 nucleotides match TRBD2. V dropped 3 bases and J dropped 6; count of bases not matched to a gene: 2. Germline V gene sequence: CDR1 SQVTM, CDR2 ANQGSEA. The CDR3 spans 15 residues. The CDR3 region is CSVEGTSGGGNEQFF. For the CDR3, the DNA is TGCAGCGTTGAGGGGACTAGCGGGGGGGGCAATGAGCAGTTCTTC.

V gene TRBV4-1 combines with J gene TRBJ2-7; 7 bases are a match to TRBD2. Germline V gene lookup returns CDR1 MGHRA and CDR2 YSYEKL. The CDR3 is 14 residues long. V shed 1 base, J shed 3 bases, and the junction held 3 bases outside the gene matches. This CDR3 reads CASSQVGGVYEQYF. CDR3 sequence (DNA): TGCGCCAGCAGCCAAGTGGGAGGGGTCTACGAGCAGTACTTC.

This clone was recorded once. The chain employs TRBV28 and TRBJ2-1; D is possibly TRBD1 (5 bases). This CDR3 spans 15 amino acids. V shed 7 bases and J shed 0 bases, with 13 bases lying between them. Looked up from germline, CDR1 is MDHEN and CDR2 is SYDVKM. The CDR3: CASTRTGVSYNEQFF. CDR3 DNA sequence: TGTGCCAGCACTCGAACAGGAGTCTCCTACAATGAGCAGTTCTTC.

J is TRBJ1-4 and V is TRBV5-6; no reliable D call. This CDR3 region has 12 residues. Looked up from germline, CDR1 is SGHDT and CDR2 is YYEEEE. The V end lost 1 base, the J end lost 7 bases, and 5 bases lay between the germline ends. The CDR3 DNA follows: TGTGCCAGCAGCTTGCCGAGTGAAAAACTGTTTTTT. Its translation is CASSLPSEKLFF.

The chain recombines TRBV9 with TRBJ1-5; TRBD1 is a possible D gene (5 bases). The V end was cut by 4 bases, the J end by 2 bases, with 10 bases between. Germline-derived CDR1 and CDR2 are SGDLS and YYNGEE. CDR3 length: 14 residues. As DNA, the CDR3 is TGTGCCAGCAGCCCCCAGGGTGGCAATCAGCCCCAGCATTTT. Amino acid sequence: CASSPQGGNQPQHF.

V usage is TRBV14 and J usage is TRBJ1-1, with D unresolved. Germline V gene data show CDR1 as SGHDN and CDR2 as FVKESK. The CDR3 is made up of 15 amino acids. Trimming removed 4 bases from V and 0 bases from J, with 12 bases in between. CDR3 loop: CASSRATGMNTEAFF. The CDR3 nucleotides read TGTGCCAGCAGCCGAGCGACCGGCATGAACACTGAAGCTTTCTTT.

The chain's CDR3 is CASSSGTSGFLPNEQFF. For the CDR3, the DNA is TGTGCCAGCAGCTCCGGGACTAGCGGTTTCCTACCCAATGAGCAGTTCTTC. The rearrangement joins TRBV7-3 to TRBJ2-1; 11 nucleotides match TRBD2. In germline, CDR1 is SGHTA, CDR2 FQGTGA. V gave up 4 bases and J gave up 6 bases; unmatched junction bases: 11. The CDR3 is 17 residues long.

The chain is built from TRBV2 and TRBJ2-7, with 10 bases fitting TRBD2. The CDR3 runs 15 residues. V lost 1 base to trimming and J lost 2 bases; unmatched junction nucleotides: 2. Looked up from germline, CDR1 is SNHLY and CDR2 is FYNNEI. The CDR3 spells CASSEVSGRAYEQYF. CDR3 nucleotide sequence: TGTGCCAGCAGTGAAGTGAGCGGGAGGGCCTACGAGCAGTACTTC. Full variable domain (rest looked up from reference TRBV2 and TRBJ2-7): EPEVTQTPSHQVTQMGQEVILRCVPISNHLYFYWYRQILGQKVEFLVSFYNNEISEKSEIFDDQFSVERPDGSNFTLKIRSTKLEDSAMYFCASSEVSGRAYEQYFGPGTRLTVT.

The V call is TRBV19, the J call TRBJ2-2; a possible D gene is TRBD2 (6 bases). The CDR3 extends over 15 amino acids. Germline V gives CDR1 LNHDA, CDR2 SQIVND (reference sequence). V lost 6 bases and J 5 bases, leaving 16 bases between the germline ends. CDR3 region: CASRTGLPGTGELFF. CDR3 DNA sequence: TGTGCCAGTAGAACGGGACTCCCGGGGACCGGGGAGCTGTTTTTT.

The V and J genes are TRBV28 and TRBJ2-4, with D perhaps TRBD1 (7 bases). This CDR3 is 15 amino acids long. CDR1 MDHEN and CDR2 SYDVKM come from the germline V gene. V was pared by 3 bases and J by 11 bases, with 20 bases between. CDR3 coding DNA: TGTGCCAGCAGTTTGCGGGGACAGCCCCAAAAGTTTCAGTACTTC. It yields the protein CASSLRGQPQKFQYF.

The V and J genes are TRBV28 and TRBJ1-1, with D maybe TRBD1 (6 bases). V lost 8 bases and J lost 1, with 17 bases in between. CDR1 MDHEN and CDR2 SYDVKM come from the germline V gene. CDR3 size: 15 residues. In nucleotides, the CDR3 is TGTGCCAGCTCGGGCTGGGGGCAGGGGAACACTGAAGCTTTCTTT. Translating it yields CASSGWGQGNTEAFF.

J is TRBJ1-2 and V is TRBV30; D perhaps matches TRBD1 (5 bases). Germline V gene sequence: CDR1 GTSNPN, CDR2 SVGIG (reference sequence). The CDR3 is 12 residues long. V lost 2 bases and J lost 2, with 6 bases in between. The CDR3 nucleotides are TGTGCCTGGAGTTCAGGGAACTATGGCTACACCTTC. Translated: CAWSSGNYGYTF.

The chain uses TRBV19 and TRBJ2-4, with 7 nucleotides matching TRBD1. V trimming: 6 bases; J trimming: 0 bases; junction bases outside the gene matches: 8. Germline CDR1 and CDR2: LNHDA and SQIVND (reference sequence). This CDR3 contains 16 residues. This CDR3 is CASSNPGQLAKNIQYF. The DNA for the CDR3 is TGTGCCAGTAGCAACCCGGGACAGCTAGCCAAAAACATTCAGTACTTC. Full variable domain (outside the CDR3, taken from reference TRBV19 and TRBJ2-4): DGGITQSPKYLFRKEGQNVTLSCEQNLNHDAMYWYRQDPGQGLRLIYYSQIVNDFQKGDIAEGYSVSREKKESFPLTVTSAQKNPTAFYLCASSNPGQLAKNIQYFGAGTRLSVL.

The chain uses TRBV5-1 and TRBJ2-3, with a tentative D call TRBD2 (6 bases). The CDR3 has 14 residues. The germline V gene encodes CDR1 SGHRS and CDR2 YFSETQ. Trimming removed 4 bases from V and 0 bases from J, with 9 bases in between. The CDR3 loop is CASSHAGSTDTQYF. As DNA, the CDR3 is TGCGCCAGCAGCCACGCGGGGAGCACAGATACGCAGTATTTT.

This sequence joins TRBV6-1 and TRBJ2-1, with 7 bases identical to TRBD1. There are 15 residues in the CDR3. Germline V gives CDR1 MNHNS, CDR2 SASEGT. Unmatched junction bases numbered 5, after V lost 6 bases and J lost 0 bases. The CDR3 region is CASSPRQGSYNEQFF. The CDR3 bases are TGTGCCAGCAGCCCAAGACAGGGCTCCTACAATGAGCAGTTCTTC.

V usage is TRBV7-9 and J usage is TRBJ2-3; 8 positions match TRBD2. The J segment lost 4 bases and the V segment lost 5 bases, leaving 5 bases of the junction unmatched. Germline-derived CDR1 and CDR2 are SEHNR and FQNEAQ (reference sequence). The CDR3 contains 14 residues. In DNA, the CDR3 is TGTGCCAGCAGCCGTCCCGGGAGGGCAGATACGCAGTATTTT. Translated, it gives CASSRPGRADTQYF.

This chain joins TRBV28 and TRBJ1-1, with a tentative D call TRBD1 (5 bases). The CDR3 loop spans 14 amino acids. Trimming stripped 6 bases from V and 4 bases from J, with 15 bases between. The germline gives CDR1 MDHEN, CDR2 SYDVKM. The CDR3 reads CASSRFRDPTEAFF. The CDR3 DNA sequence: TGTGCCAGCAGCCGATTCAGGGATCCCACTGAAGCTTTCTTT. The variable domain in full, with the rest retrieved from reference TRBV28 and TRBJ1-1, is DVKVTQSSRYLVKRTGEKVFLECVQDMDHENMFWYRQDPGLGLRLIYFSYDVKMKEKGDIPEGYSVSREKKERFSLILESASTNQTSMYLCASSRFRDPTEAFFGQGTRLTVV.

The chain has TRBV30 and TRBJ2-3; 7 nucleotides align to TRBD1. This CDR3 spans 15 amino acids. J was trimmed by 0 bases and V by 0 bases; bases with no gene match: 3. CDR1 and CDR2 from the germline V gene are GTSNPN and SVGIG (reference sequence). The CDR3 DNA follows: TGTGCCTGGAGTGTAGGGGGCCATAGCACAGATACGCAGTATTTT. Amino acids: CAWSVGGHSTDTQYF.

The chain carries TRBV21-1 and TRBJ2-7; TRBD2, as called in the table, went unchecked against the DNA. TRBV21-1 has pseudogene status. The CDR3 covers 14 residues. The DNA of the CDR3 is TGTGCCAGCAGCAACCCCCTTCCTACCTACGAGCAGTACTTC. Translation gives CASSNPLPTYEQYF.

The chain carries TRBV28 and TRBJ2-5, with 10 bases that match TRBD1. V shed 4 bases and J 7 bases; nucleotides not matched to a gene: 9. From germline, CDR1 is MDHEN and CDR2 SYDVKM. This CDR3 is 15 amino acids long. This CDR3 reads CASSSPGQGQGTQYF. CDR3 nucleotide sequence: TGTGCCAGCAGTTCCCCGGGACAGGGGCAGGGGACCCAGTACTTC.

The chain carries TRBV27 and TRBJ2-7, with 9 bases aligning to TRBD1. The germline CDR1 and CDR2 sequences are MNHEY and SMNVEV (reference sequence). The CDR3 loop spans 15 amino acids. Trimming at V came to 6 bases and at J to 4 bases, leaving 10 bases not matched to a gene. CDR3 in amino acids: CASSTIRDRAYEQYF. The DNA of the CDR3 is TGTGCCAGCAGCACGATCCGGGACAGGGCGTACGAGCAGTACTTC.

The CDR3 nucleotides are TGTGCCAGCAGCTTAAGAGGAATCTATGGCTACACCTTC. This sequence encodes CASSLRGIYGYTF. The chain has TRBV13 and TRBJ1-2; D is unresolved. CDR3 length equals 13 residues. The germline CDR1 and CDR2 sequences are PRHDT and FYEKMQ (reference sequence). V gave up 2 bases and J gave up 4 bases, with 8 bases separating them. Full variable domain (rest looked up from reference TRBV13 and TRBJ1-2): AAGVIQSPRHLIKEKRETATLKCYPIPRHDTVYWYQQGPGQDPQFLISFYEKMQSDKGSIPDRFSAQQFSDYHSELNMSSLELGDSALYFCASSLRGIYGYTFGSGTRLTVV.

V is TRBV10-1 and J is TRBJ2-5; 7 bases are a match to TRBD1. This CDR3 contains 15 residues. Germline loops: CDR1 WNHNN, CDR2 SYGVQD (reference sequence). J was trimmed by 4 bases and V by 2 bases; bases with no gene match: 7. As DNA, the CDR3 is TGCGCCAGCAGTGAGAAGGGGGCGGGTGGAGAGACCCAGTACTTC. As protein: CASSEKGAGGETQYF.